This T cell receptor beta chain was captured in a study of shared clonotypes between healthy human individuals. All participating donors were Caucasian adults from Nashville, Tennessee. Unsorted samples relied on around 100 million PBMCs, which served as the source of genomic DNA. This clone has more than one count but fewer than ten. The assay ran at deep level. Assay: immunoSEQ multiplex PCR; the TCRdb copy retains only in-frame clones and omits some. This sample carries 450,000 to 650,000 clones, around 77% of them seen once, and the ten largest clones take more than 10%. The V and J ends lost 3 bases and 1 base respectively, with 12 bases between them. CDR1 is SQVTM, CDR2 ANQGSEA, per germline. The CDR3 extends over 14 amino acids.

Material: PBMCs. The chain uses TRBV29-1 and TRBJ1-1, with D possibly TRBD1 on 5 matching bases. The TCR comes from a woman in her forties in good health. Some clones in this sample may be carry-over from other donors' samples. CDR3 region: CSVDETGGNTEAFF. In nucleotides, the CDR3 is TGCAGCGTTGATGAAACGGGGGGGAACACTGAAGCTTTCTTT.